A selection of T cell receptor beta chains follows, all from one sample in a study of cytomegalovirus exposure and HLA in healthy donors. Assay used: immunoSEQ multiplex PCR; TCRdb lists only in-frame clones, some missing. The data show fewer than 250,000 clones, with 86% seen just once and roughly 1.5% held by the top ten. Sequencing was performed on PBMCs. These receptor sequences come from a woman aged 18-30 years in good health and CMV-seronegative. Both conserved end residues are part of each CDR3. D genes are given only for firm matches. Size values are once, few and many counts, or a class for expanded clones, and some rows have none.

j_call	v_call	d_call	clone_size	cdr3_nt	cdr3_aa
TRBJ1-5	TRBV11-2	NA	NA	TGTGCCAGCAGCTTAGACAGGAATCAGCCCCAGCATTTT	CASSLDRNQPQHF
TRBJ2-7	TRBV6-5	NA	NA	TGTGCCAGCAATACCGGCCCAGGGGCCGAGCAGTACTTC	CASNTGPGAEQYF
TRBJ2-2	TRBV6-6	TRBD1	NA	TGTGCCAGCAGAAGTCCGGGACAGGGGAAATCCGGGGAGCTGTTTTTT	CASRSPGQGKSGELFF
TRBJ1-2	TRBV29-1	NA	few	TGCAGCGTTGACGGGGTGAACTATGGCTACACCTTC	CSVDGVNYGYTF
TRBJ2-7	TRBV19	NA	NA	TGTGCCAGTAGTATCACTGGACAGTTCGAGCAGTACTTC	CASSITGQFEQYF
TRBJ1-4	TRBV2	TRBD1	NA	TGTGCCAGCAGTGCAGACAGGGGTCCGAACTATGAAAAACTGTTTTTT	CASSADRGPNYEKLFF
TRBJ2-5	TRBV4-2	TRBD2	NA	TGTGCCAGCAGCCTTGAAGGGCTTAGCGGGGGGGCTTTGGAGACCCAGTACTTC	CASSLEGLSGGALETQYF
TRBJ2-5	TRBV2	TRBD2	NA	TGTGCCAGCATCATCCAGCGGGGGTACCAAGAGACCCAGTACTTC	CASIIQRGYQETQYF
TRBJ1-1	TRBV7-9	NA	NA	TGTGCCAGTGAACGGGACATTTCGACTGAAGCTTTCTTT	CASERDISTEAFF
TRBJ2-1	TRBV5-1	TRBD2	NA	TGCGCCAGCACCTCCTCAGCTGCGGGAGGGGCGGCGGGTGAGCAGTTCTTC	CASTSSAAGGAAGEQFF
TRBJ2-5	TRBV15	NA	NA	TGTGCCACCAGCTTCCCAGAGGGGGGGAAGACCCAGTACTTC	CATSFPEGGKTQYF
TRBJ2-2	TRBV2	NA	NA	TGTGCCAGCAGTGAATGGACTCGTAACACCGGGGAGCTGTTTTTT	CASSEWTRNTGELFF
TRBJ2-7	TRBV5-1	TRBD1	NA	TGCGCCAGCAGCGGGACAGGGTTAAGCGAGCAGTACTTC	CASSGTGLSEQYF
TRBJ2-5	TRBV14	NA	NA	TGTGCCAGCAGCCAAGGATTACAGATACAAGAGACCCAGTACTTC	CASSQGLQIQETQYF
TRBJ2-7	TRBV19	NA	NA	TGTGCCAGTAGTATAGCCCTCGGGGGAGCGGTTGAATCCTACGAGCAGTACTTC	CASSIALGGAVESYEQYF
TRBJ2-1	TRBV9	TRBD1	NA	TGTGCCAGCAGCGTAGGGGGACAGCAATACAATGAGCAGTTCTTC	CASSVGGQQYNEQFF
TRBJ1-5	TRBV5-5	NA	NA	TGTGCCAGCAGCTTGTGGGTGGAGAGCAATCAGCCCCAGCATTTT	CASSLWVESNQPQHF